The 21 T cell receptor beta chains below all came from one sample that was sequenced in a study of OX40 agonist ivuxolimab in advanced cancers. The protocol was immunoSEQ multiplex PCR, while the TCRdb copy is restricted to in-frame clones and leaves out a portion. In the table there are 55,000 to 85,000 clones, 91% of which are singletons. The source was CD4+ or CD8+ T cells sorted from blood, collected in a trial of the OX40 agonist ivuxolimab. These receptor sequences come from an adult with an advanced solid tumor such as melanoma, head and neck, liver or kidney cancer.

This clone was counted a single time. The J gene is TRBJ1-5, the V gene TRBV2, with a weak D call TRBD1 (5 bases). The CDR3 contains 16 residues. Trimming took off 2 bases at V and 7 bases at J, with 18 bases between the two ends. Germline CDR1 and CDR2: SNHLY and FYNNEI. In nucleotides, the CDR3 is TGTGCCAGCAGTGAAAATGCAGGGCAGAAAGGCCAGCCCCAGCATTTT. Its protein is CASSENAGQKGQPQHF. The full variable domain, its missing parts supplied by reference TRBV2 and TRBJ1-5, is EPEVTQTPSHQVTQMGQEVILRCVPISNHLYFYWYRQILGQKVEFLVSFYNNEISEKSEIFDDQFSVERPDGSNFTLKIRSTKLEDSAMYFCASSENAGQKGQPQHFGDGTRLSIL.

The chain has TRBV4-2 and TRBJ1-2; no reliable D call. The CDR3 contains 15 residues. V dropped 2 bases and J dropped 6 bases, with 16 bases sitting between them. In germline, CDR1 is LGHNA, CDR2 YNFKEQ. The CDR3: CASSQFPPGSHGYTF. The CDR3 region has the DNA TGTGCCAGCAGCCAATTCCCCCCGGGGTCCCATGGCTACACCTTC.

The V gene is TRBV6-6, the J gene TRBJ2-2; unclear D gene. There are 14 residues in the CDR3. Trimming left V 1 base short and J 3 bases short, with 6 bases between. Germline V gives CDR1 MNHNY, CDR2 SVGAGI (reference sequence). In DNA form, the CDR3 reads TGTGCCAGCAGTTACTTTGCAGACACCGGGGAGCTGTTTTTT. Translating it yields CASSYFADTGELFF.

The gene calls are TRBV7-6 and TRBJ2-7; the D gene is possibly TRBD1 (6 bases). The V gene's germline CDR1 is SGHVS and CDR2 FNYEAQ. The CDR3 loop spans 14 amino acids. The germline V and J ends were trimmed by 1 base and 3 bases, with 10 bases remaining between them. CDR3 protein: CASSLEQGIYEQYF. CDR3 in DNA: TGTGCCAGCAGCTTAGAACAGGGAATCTACGAGCAGTACTTC. Supplemented by reference TRBV7-6 and TRBJ2-7, the full variable domain reads GAGVSQSPRYKVTKRGQDVALRCDPISGHVSLYWYRQALGQGPEFLTYFNYEAQQDKSGLPNDRFSAERPEGSISTLTIQRTEQRDSAMYRCASSLEQGIYEQYFGPGTRLTVT.

The chain carries TRBV10-3 and TRBJ2-5; D call uncertain. Germline CDR1 and CDR2: ENHRY and SYGVKD. The V gene lost 2 bases and the J gene lost 5 bases, with 15 bases spanning the gap. This CDR3 is built from 15 residues. The CDR3 here is CAISEQSLTGETQYF. DNA for the CDR3: TGTGCCATCAGTGAGCAGTCCCTAACTGGGGAGACCCAGTACTTC.

This clone was observed a single time. The chain couples TRBV12-5 to TRBJ2-5, with unresolved D. The length of the CDR3 is 12 residues. Germline CDR1 reads LGHNT; CDR2 reads FRNRAP. Between the trimmed V and J ends, which lost 2 bases and 2 bases, there was a span of 3 bases. The CDR3: CASGLRQETQYF. The CDR3 DNA is TGTGCTAGTGGTTTGAGGCAAGAGACCCAGTACTTC. The complete variable domain, with remaining parts taken from reference TRBV12-5 and TRBJ2-5, reads DARVTQTPRHKVTEMGQEVTMRCQPILGHNTVFWYRQTMMQGLELLAYFRNRAPLDDSGMPKDRFSAEMPDATLATLKIQPSEPRDSAVYFCASGLRQETQYFGPGTRLLVL.

The V gene is TRBV6-5, the J gene TRBJ1-1, with unresolved D. The length of the CDR3 is 11 residues. Germline values: CDR1 MNHEY, CDR2 SVGAGI. Trimming left V 5 bases short and J 10 bases short, with 11 bases between. CDR3 region: CASSRRGGAFF. In nucleotides, the CDR3 is TGTGCCAGCAGTAGGAGAGGTGGAGCTTTCTTT.

The chain uses TRBV6-1 and TRBJ2-4; maybe TRBD2 (5 bases). The CDR3 covers 14 residues. V lost 6 bases, J lost 8 bases, and 17 bases lay in between. CDR1 is MNHNS and CDR2 is SASEGT in the germline V gene. The chain's CDR3 is CASSLLLAGDIQYF. The CDR3 DNA reads TGTGCCAGCAGCCTACTTCTGGCCGGGGACATTCAGTACTTC.

This chain connects TRBV7-9 to TRBJ2-7; the D call may be TRBD1 or TRBD2 (5 bases each). V was shortened by 4 bases and J by 5 bases, with 12 bases between the two germline ends. The CDR3 contains 13 residues. CDR1 is SEHNR, CDR2 FQNEAQ, per germline (reference sequence). Here the CDR3 DNA reads TGTGCCAGCAGCTCGGGACCGGTGAACGAGCAGTACTTC. As protein: CASSSGPVNEQYF.

This clone has just one count. The chain couples TRBV19 to TRBJ1-1; D not certain. This CDR3 is 15 amino acids long. V lost 5 bases, J lost 5 bases, and 18 bases lay in between. CDR1 LNHDA and CDR2 SQIVND come from the germline V gene (reference sequence). The CDR3 bases are TGTGCCAGTAGTCCACCCGGGCCAGGAGGGACTGAAGCTTTCTTT. It encodes CASSPPGPGGTEAFF.

This rearrangement joins TRBV11-2 to TRBJ1-3; D ambiguous. The V end was cut by 2 bases, the J end by 3 bases, with 5 bases between. CDR3 length: 13 residues. Per the germline V gene, CDR1 is SGHAT and CDR2 is FQNNGV. The CDR3 DNA reads as TGTGCCAGCAGCTTAAGTGGTGGAAACACCATATATTTT. Its translation: CASSLSGGNTIYF.

This chain joins TRBV20-1 and TRBJ2-3; D possibly corresponds to TRBD2 (6 bases). Trimming took off 3 bases at V and 9 bases at J, with 7 bases between the two ends. This CDR3 is built from 10 residues. Germline CDR1 is DFQATT and CDR2 is SNEGSKA (reference sequence). In DNA form, the CDR3 reads TGCAGTGCTAGCCGGGGGACGCAGTATTTT. Translation gives CSASRGTQYF.

CDR3 loop: CASSPRTSLYSYNEQFF. The CDR3 DNA reads TGTGCCAGCAGCCCACGGACTAGCCTTTACTCCTACAATGAGCAGTTCTTC. The chain recombines TRBV7-3 with TRBJ2-1; 8 nucleotides match TRBD2. Looked up from germline, CDR1 is SGHTA and CDR2 is FQGTGA. This CDR3 comprises 17 residues. V was clipped by 5 bases and J by 0 bases; unmatched bases: 9. Combining the CDR3 with reference TRBV7-3 and TRBJ2-1 gives the whole variable domain GAGVSQTPSNKVTEKGKYVELRCDPISGHTALYWYRQSLGQGPEFLIYFQGTGAADDSGLPNDRFFAVRPEGSVSTLKIQRTERGDSAVYLCASSPRTSLYSYNEQFFGPGTRLTVL.

The chain combines TRBV7-3 with TRBJ1-1, with a tentative D call TRBD1 (6 bases). Germline V gene lookup returns CDR1 SGHTA and CDR2 FQGTGA. The CDR3 has 13 amino acids. V dropped 4 bases and J dropped 5 bases, with 11 bases sitting between them. CDR3 in DNA: TGTGCCAGCAGCTCAACCACAGGGACTGAAGCTTTCTTT. Protein product: CASSSTTGTEAFF.

The V and J genes are TRBV30 and TRBJ2-3; TRBD2 aligns across 9 bases. Trimming at V came to 4 bases and at J to 6 bases, leaving 11 bases not matched to a gene. The CDR3 sequence is 15 residues long. Germline V gene data show CDR1 as GTSNPN and CDR2 as SVGIG (reference sequence). The CDR3 bases are TGTGCCTGGATCTTTGCGGGAGGGCCGAGGGATACGCAGTATTTT. Translation gives CAWIFAGGPRDTQYF.

The rearrangement uses TRBV9 and TRBJ1-2, with 9 nucleotides matching TRBD1. V was pared by 4 bases and J by 4 bases, with 17 bases of the junction left unmatched. The CDR3 is made up of 18 amino acids. Germline CDR1 reads SGDLS; CDR2 reads YYNGEE. The CDR3 bases are TGTGCCAGCAGCCCACGGGAGGGGCTACAGGGGGCAAGCTATGGCTACACCTTC. Translating it yields CASSPREGLQGASYGYTF.

V and J are TRBV14 and TRBJ1-2, with 7 bases that match TRBD1. The V gene end was trimmed by 0 bases and the J gene end by 5 bases; junction bases not matched to a gene: 0. Germline CDR1 SGHDN, CDR2 FVKESK. The CDR3 is made up of 13 amino acids. This CDR3 reads CASSQETGYGYTF. CDR3 coding DNA: TGTGCCAGCAGCCAAGAGACAGGGTATGGCTACACCTTC.

CDR3 coding DNA: TGTGCCAGCAGTGCCATCCGAACAGGGGGCGGTACTGAAGCTTTCTTT. It codes for CASSAIRTGGGTEAFF. The chain carries TRBV6-1 and TRBJ1-1; 9 bases are shared with TRBD1. Germline CDR1 MNHNS, CDR2 SASEGT. This CDR3 has 16 residues. V shed 4 bases and J 5 bases; nucleotides not matched to a gene: 11.

The rearrangement links TRBV7-3 to TRBJ1-2; TRBD1 matches 9 bases. V trimming: 5 bases; J trimming: 7 bases; junction bases outside the gene matches: 8. This CDR3 has 14 amino acids. CDR1 and CDR2 from the germline V gene are SGHTA and FQGTGA. The CDR3 DNA reads as TGTGCCAGCAGCGCGGATACAGGGGGCTCTGGCTACACCTTC. As protein: CASSADTGGSGYTF.

This rearrangement joins TRBV6-1 to TRBJ2-7; unclear D gene. Germline V gene sequence: CDR1 MNHNS, CDR2 SASEGT. This CDR3 is built from 15 residues. V was trimmed by 5 bases and J by 2 bases, leaving 16 bases between them. The CDR3 loop is CASSSHTGPTYEQYF. The CDR3 DNA follows: TGTGCCAGCAGTTCCCACACGGGCCCGACCTACGAGCAGTACTTC.

The genes are TRBV5-4 and TRBJ1-2; the D gene is possibly TRBD1 (5 bases). Trimming left V 1 base short and J 5 bases short, with 9 bases between. This CDR3 has 13 amino acids. Germline V gene lookup returns CDR1 SGHNT and CDR2 YYREEE (reference sequence). The CDR3 DNA reads as TGTGCCAGCAGCTTGCCAGGGAGGTATGGCTACACCTTC. As protein: CASSLPGRYGYTF. The entire variable domain, with the rest obtained from reference TRBV5-4 and TRBJ1-2, is as follows: ETGVTQSPTHLIKTRGQQVTLRCSSQSGHNTVSWYQQALGQGPQFIFQYYREEENGRGNFPPRFSGLQFPNYSSELNVNALELDDSALYLCASSLPGRYGYTFGSGTRLTVV.